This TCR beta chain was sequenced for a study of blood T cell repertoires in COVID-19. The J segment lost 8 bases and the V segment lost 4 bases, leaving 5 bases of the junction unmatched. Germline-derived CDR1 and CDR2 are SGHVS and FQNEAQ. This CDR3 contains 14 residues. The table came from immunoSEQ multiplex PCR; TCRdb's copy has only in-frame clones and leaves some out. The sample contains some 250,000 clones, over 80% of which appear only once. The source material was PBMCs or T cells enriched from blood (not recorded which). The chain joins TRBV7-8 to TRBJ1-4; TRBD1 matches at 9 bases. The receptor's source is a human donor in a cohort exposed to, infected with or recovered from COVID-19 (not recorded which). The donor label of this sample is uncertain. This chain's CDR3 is CASSSGQGREKLFF. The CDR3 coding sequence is TGTGCCAGCAGCTCTGGACAGGGGCGAGAAAAACTGTTTTTT.